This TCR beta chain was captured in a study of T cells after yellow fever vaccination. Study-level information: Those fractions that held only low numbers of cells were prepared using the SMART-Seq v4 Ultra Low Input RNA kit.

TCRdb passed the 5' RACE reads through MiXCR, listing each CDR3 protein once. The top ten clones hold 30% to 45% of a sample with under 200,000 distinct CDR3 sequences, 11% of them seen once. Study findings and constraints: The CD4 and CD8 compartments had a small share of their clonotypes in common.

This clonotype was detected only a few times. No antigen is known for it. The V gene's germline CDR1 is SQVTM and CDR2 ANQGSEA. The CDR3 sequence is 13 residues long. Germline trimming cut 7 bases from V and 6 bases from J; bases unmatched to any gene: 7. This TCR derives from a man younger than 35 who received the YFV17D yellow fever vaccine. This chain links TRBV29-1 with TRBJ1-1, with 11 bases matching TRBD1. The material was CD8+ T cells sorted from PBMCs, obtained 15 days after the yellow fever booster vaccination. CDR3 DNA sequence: TGCAGCGGGAGACAGGGACAGGGGGCTGAAGCTTTCTTT. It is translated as CSGRQGQGAEAFF.